The 32 T cell receptor beta chains below all came from one sample that was sequenced in a study of blood T cell repertoires in COVID-19. Sequencing used immunoSEQ multiplex PCR; TCRdb keeps in-frame clones, though not all of them. The sample holds 300,000 to 400,000 clones, 85% to 90% seen once. The sample was peripheral blood. The receptors here all came from a woman aged 50 to 60 with COVID-19, enrolled during active disease.

This sequence joins TRBV10-3 and TRBJ1-5; D may be TRBD1 (5 bases). The ends were cut back, 9 bases at V and 5 bases at J, with 8 bases in the middle. The CDR3 has 11 amino acids. Germline V lookup: CDR1 ENHRY, CDR2 SYGVKD. CDR3 bases: TGTGCCATAGGGGTCCATCAGCCCCAGCATTTT. Translating it yields CAIGVHQPQHF.

V usage is TRBV19 and J usage is TRBJ1-2; the D gene is possibly TRBD1 (5 bases). V shed 9 bases and J shed 5 bases, with 19 bases lying between them. The CDR3 totals 14 residues. The germline V gene has CDR1 LNHDA and CDR2 SQIVND (reference sequence). The CDR3 nucleotides read TGTGCCAGCGCCGAGTCGGGGGGGGTATATGGCTACACCTTC. Protein sequence: CASAESGGVYGYTF.

The chain combines TRBV28 with TRBJ1-1; 8 bases map to TRBD1. V lost 5 bases to trimming and J lost 0 bases; unmatched junction nucleotides: 5. The germline V gene encodes CDR1 MDHEN and CDR2 SYDVKM. The CDR3 length is 15 residues. CDR3 in DNA: TGTGCCAGCAGTGGGAGGACAGGGATGAACACTGAAGCTTTCTTT. Protein: CASSGRTGMNTEAFF.

The J gene is TRBJ2-5, the V gene TRBV7-6; D is uncertain. CDR1 is SGHVS and CDR2 is FNYEAQ in the germline V gene. V was trimmed by 0 bases and J by 4 bases, leaving 12 bases between them. The CDR3 is 15 residues long. CDR3: CASSLAGRNSETQYF. Here the CDR3 DNA reads TGTGCCAGCAGCTTAGCCGGCAGGAACTCAGAGACCCAGTACTTC.

The chain uses TRBV2 and TRBJ2-1; TRBD2 matches at 11 bases. Trimming cost V 7 bases and J 9 bases; bases outside gene matches: 11. This CDR3 spans 15 amino acids. Germline assignment: CDR1 SNHLY and CDR2 FYNNEI. CDR3 DNA: TGTGCCAGCAAGCTGACTAGCGGGAACCCTGGTGAGCAGTTCTTC. It translates to CASKLTSGNPGEQFF.

This sequence joins TRBV3-1 (or the pseudogene TRBV3-2) and TRBJ2-2; 9 bases are shared with TRBD2. The V segment lost 3 bases and the J segment 8 bases; nucleotides outside the gene matches: 1. This CDR3 comprises 13 residues. CDR1 LGHDT and CDR2 YNNKEL come from the germline V gene (reference sequence). CDR3 protein: CASSQLAGGELFF. CDR3 sequence (DNA): TGTGCCAGCAGCCAGCTAGCGGGGGGGGAGCTGTTTTTT.

The V call is TRBV9, the J call TRBJ2-1; TRBD2 is a possible D gene (6 bases). Germline V gene sequence: CDR1 SGDLS, CDR2 YYNGEE. The CDR3 consists of 14 residues. Between the trimmed V and J ends, which lost 3 bases and 11 bases, there was a span of 18 bases. The CDR3 loop reads CASSADLLAPKQFF. The CDR3 DNA reads TGTGCCAGCAGCGCGGACCTTCTAGCGCCTAAGCAGTTCTTC.

This chain links TRBV5-1 with TRBJ2-3; 13 bases map to TRBD2. Germline CDR1 and CDR2: SGHRS and YFSETQ. The CDR3 contains 16 residues. Trimming at V came to 4 bases and at J to 6 bases, leaving 8 bases not matched to a gene. CDR3 DNA: TGCGCCAGCAGCGGGGGACTAGCGGGAACCGGTGATACGCAGTATTTT. Translating it yields CASSGGLAGTGDTQYF.

The chain combines TRBV24-1 with TRBJ2-1; 10 positions match TRBD2. V gave up 1 base and J gave up 0 bases; unmatched junction bases: 5. Germline loops: CDR1 KGHDR, CDR2 SFDVKD. The CDR3 consists of 18 residues. The CDR3 nucleotides read TGTGCCACCAGTGATTTTCTTCCTAGCGGGAGCTCCTACAATGAGCAGTTCTTC. Protein: CATSDFLPSGSSYNEQFF.

The rearrangement links TRBV27 to TRBJ1-6, with 10 nucleotides matching TRBD1. V lost 5 bases, J lost 2 bases, and 6 bases stayed unmatched. The CDR3 sequence is 17 residues long. The germline CDR1 and CDR2 sequences are MNHEY and SMNVEV (reference sequence). The CDR3 spells CASSSLTGGAYNSPLHF. DNA for the CDR3: TGTGCCAGCAGTAGCCTGACAGGGGGCGCCTATAATTCACCCCTCCACTTT.

This clone was seen just once. V usage is TRBV7-9 and J usage is TRBJ1-4; maybe TRBD1 (6 bases). This CDR3 has 13 residues. The germline gives CDR1 SEHNR, CDR2 FQNEAQ (reference sequence). Deletions cut 5 bases from V and 7 bases from J, with 11 bases between. CDR3 sequence reads: CASSEGGIEKLFF. The CDR3 nucleotides read TGTGCCAGCAGCGAAGGGGGAATTGAAAAACTGTTTTTT. Full variable domain (missing parts from reference TRBV7-9 and TRBJ1-4): DTGVSQNPRHKITKRGQNVTFRCDPISEHNRLYWYRQTLGQGPEFLTYFQNEAQLEKSRLLSDRFSAERPKGSFSTLEIQRTEQGDSAMYLCASSEGGIEKLFFGSGTQLSVL.

This clone was found a few times. The rearrangement links TRBV19 to TRBJ1-2; 7 positions agree with TRBD1. The CDR3 has 14 amino acids. Losses at the gene ends were 3 bases for V and 3 bases for J; bases not matched to a gene: 4. In germline, CDR1 is LNHDA, CDR2 SQIVND (reference sequence). As DNA, the CDR3 is TGTGCCAGTAGTATGGAGGGGGCCTACTATGGCTACACCTTC. It encodes CASSMEGAYYGYTF.

This clone was counted only a few times. V and J are TRBV2 and TRBJ2-2; maybe TRBD2 (5 bases). The CDR3 loop spans 14 amino acids. Germline CDR1 and CDR2: SNHLY and FYNNEI. V lost 4 bases and J lost 0, with 6 bases in between. This chain's CDR3 is CASSGGSNTGELFF. In nucleotides, the CDR3 is TGTGCCAGCAGTGGCGGGTCGAACACCGGGGAGCTGTTTTTT. Complete variable domain (other parts from reference TRBV2 and TRBJ2-2): EPEVTQTPSHQVTQMGQEVILRCVPISNHLYFYWYRQILGQKVEFLVSFYNNEISEKSEIFDDQFSVERPDGSNFTLKIRSTKLEDSAMYFCASSGGSNTGELFFGEGSRLTVL.

This clone occurred a few times. The same CDR3 can be traced to other DNA sequences in this sample. V gene TRBV18 combines with J gene TRBJ1-2; D possibly corresponds to TRBD1 (6 bases). Trimming took 4 bases from V and 5 from J, leaving 11 bases between them. The CDR3 consists of 13 residues. CDR1 KGHSH and CDR2 LQKENI come from the germline V gene. The CDR3 nucleotides are TGTGCCAGCTCACTACAGGGAGATTATGGCTACACCTTC. It encodes CASSLQGDYGYTF.

The chain links TRBV6-5 to TRBJ2-3; 8 nucleotides line up with TRBD2. The germline V gene has CDR1 MNHEY and CDR2 SVGAGI. CDR3 length equals 15 residues. The ends lost 5 bases at V and 2 bases at J; junction bases unmatched: 6. The CDR3 nucleotides read TGTGCCAGCAGTCTTAGCGGGGCGTCCACAGATACGCAGTATTTT. Translating gives CASSLSGASTDTQYF.

The chain couples TRBV7-2 to TRBJ1-2; the match to TRBD1 covers 8 bases. J gave up 8 bases and V 6 bases, and 17 bases lay outside the gene matches. Germline V gene lookup returns CDR1 SGHTA and CDR2 FQGNSA. The CDR3 has 16 amino acids. In nucleotides, the CDR3 is TGTGCCAGCAGTCAGTGGGCAGGGGGCGCCGGGGGAGGCTACACCTTC. Protein: CASSQWAGGAGGGYTF.

The chain recombines TRBV11-2 with TRBJ2-2; no reliable D call. The CDR3 has 12 residues. V lost 7 bases, J lost 3 bases, and 6 bases lay in between. The germline V gene has CDR1 SGHAT and CDR2 FQNNGV. DNA for the CDR3: TGTGCCAGCACCGAGTACACCGGGGAGCTGTTTTTT. It yields the protein CASTEYTGELFF.

In its sample, this clone was seen a few times. The chain links TRBV4-1 to TRBJ2-7, with 9 positions matching TRBD1. Germline CDR1 MGHRA, CDR2 YSYEKL. The CDR3 spans 15 residues. The V and J ends lost 1 base and 7 bases, in that order; junction bases with no gene match: 8. As DNA, the CDR3 is TGCGCCAGCAGCCAAGCCGGGACAGGGCTGGAGGAGCAGTACTTC. Encoded protein: CASSQAGTGLEEQYF.

The gene calls are TRBV11-3 and TRBJ2-7; D is uncertain. This CDR3 has 13 residues. Deletions cut 4 bases from V and 6 bases from J, with 13 bases between. Germline V lookup: CDR1 SGHNT, CDR2 YENEEA. The CDR3, as DNA: TGTGCCAGCAGCTCGGTTCCCACCGTCGAGCAGTACTTC. It translates to CASSSVPTVEQYF. Variable domain in full (rest from reference TRBV11-3 and TRBJ2-7): EAGVVQSPRYKIIEKKQPVAFWCNPISGHNTLYWYLQNLGQGPELLIRYENEEAVDDSQLPKDRFSAERLKGVDSTLKIQPAELGDSAVYLCASSSVPTVEQYFGPGTRLTVT.

The genes are TRBV5-1 and TRBJ1-4; unclear D gene. The CDR3 consists of 15 residues. Germline-derived CDR1 and CDR2 are SGHRS and YFSETQ. Trimming cost V 4 bases and J 5 bases, with 15 bases left between them. CDR3 residues: CASSPGGSSNEKLFF. In nucleotides, the CDR3 is TGCGCCAGCAGCCCTGGTGGCTCTTCGAATGAAAAACTGTTTTTT.

CDR3 residues: CASSLTTGLNEKLFF. CDR3 nucleotide sequence: TGTGCCAGCAGCCTAACGACAGGGCTCAATGAAAAACTGTTTTTT. V gene TRBV14 combines with J gene TRBJ1-4; 7 nucleotides align to TRBD1. The trim removed 4 bases at V and 5 bases at J, leaving 7 bases unmatched. The CDR3 runs to 15 residues. CDR1 is SGHDN and CDR2 is FVKESK in the germline V gene.

The gene calls are TRBV4-1 and TRBJ1-3, with no clear D. There are 14 residues in the CDR3. Trimming removed 2 bases from V and 2 bases from J, with 7 bases in between. Germline CDR1 and CDR2: MGHRA and YSYEKL. The CDR3 DNA sequence: TGCGCCAGCAGCCAACCCGGAGCTGGAAACACCATATATTTT. It encodes CASSQPGAGNTIYF.

This chain joins TRBV2 and TRBJ1-1; tentatively, D is TRBD1 (6 bases). The germline V and J ends were trimmed by 8 bases and 4 bases, with 20 bases remaining between them. The CDR3 runs 15 residues. Germline-derived CDR1 and CDR2 are SNHLY and FYNNEI. The CDR3 nucleotides read TGTGCCAGCGGATATTTCAGGGGTTCGACCACTGAAGCTTTCTTT. Amino acids: CASGYFRGSTTEAFF.

The chain couples TRBV28 to TRBJ2-2; the match to TRBD2 covers 8 bases. This CDR3 is built from 15 residues. V trimming: 2 bases; J trimming: 1 base; junction bases outside the gene matches: 0. Looked up from germline, CDR1 is MDHEN and CDR2 is SYDVKM. The CDR3 nucleotides read TGTGCCAGCAGTTTAACTAGCGGGAACACCGGGGAGCTGTTTTTT. This codes for CASSLTSGNTGELFF.

The chain recombines TRBV9 with TRBJ2-5; 7 positions agree with TRBD1. Trimming took 3 bases from V and 0 from J; bases not matched to a gene: 2. Germline loops: CDR1 SGDLS, CDR2 YYNGEE. CDR3 length: 14 amino acids. The CDR3: CASSEGQYQETQYF. The CDR3 DNA reads TGTGCCAGCAGCGAGGGACAGTACCAAGAGACCCAGTACTTC.

The chain links TRBV19 to TRBJ2-1; 8 bases agree with TRBD1. The CDR3 has 17 amino acids. From germline, CDR1 is LNHDA and CDR2 SQIVND (reference sequence). J gave up 5 bases and V 5 bases, and 14 bases lay outside the gene matches. The CDR3 nucleotides read TGTGCCAGTAGTCCGACCCCGGGACAGGCGAAAAACAATGAGCAGTTCTTC. Translation gives CASSPTPGQAKNNEQFF. The full variable domain, rest sourced from reference TRBV19 and TRBJ2-1, is DGGITQSPKYLFRKEGQNVTLSCEQNLNHDAMYWYRQDPGQGLRLIYYSQIVNDFQKGDIAEGYSVSREKKESFPLTVTSAQKNPTAFYLCASSPTPGQAKNNEQFFGPGTRLTVL.

The chain employs TRBV18 and TRBJ2-1; 7 bases fit TRBD2. The ends lost 1 base at V and 7 bases at J; junction bases unmatched: 13. CDR1 is KGHSH, CDR2 LQKENI, per germline. The CDR3 totals 17 residues. CDR3 DNA: TGTGCCAGCTCACCACAACTCGAGGGAGGGCCGAGGAATGAGCAGTTCTTC. Protein sequence: CASSPQLEGGPRNEQFF.

V is TRBV18 and J is TRBJ1-1; 7 bases align to TRBD1. This CDR3 is built from 12 residues. J gave up 7 bases and V 4 bases, and 3 bases lay outside the gene matches. Germline CDR1 and CDR2: KGHSH and LQKENI. As DNA, the CDR3 is TGTGCCAGCTCACTAACAGGGGATGAAGCTTTCTTT. Amino acids: CASSLTGDEAFF.

The chain combines TRBV5-6 with TRBJ2-5, with 10 bases identical to TRBD2. The germline V gene encodes CDR1 SGHDT and CDR2 YYEEEE. Trimming took 3 bases from V and 1 from J; bases not matched to a gene: 6. The CDR3 loop spans 16 amino acids. The CDR3 DNA reads as TGTGCCAGCAGCTCCCCCCGGACTAGCGGCCAAGAGACCCAGTACTTC. This encodes CASSSPRTSGQETQYF.

This clone is a singleton in its sample. The V gene is TRBV6-5, the J gene TRBJ1-2; perhaps TRBD1 as D (6 bases). The V and J ends lost 4 bases and 8 bases respectively, with 14 bases between them. This CDR3 is 13 amino acids long. CDR1 and CDR2 (germline): MNHEY, SVGAGI. CDR3 nucleotide sequence: TGTGCCAGCAGTTTACAGGGCGAGAGGGGCTACACCTTC. Its protein product is CASSLQGERGYTF.

V and J are TRBV5-4 and TRBJ1-2; maybe TRBD1 (6 bases). Looked up from germline, CDR1 is SGHNT and CDR2 is YYREEE (reference sequence). Trimming took off 0 bases at V and 7 bases at J, with 10 bases between the two ends. The CDR3 is 13 amino acids. CDR3: CASSLDRVGGYTF. The CDR3 DNA reads as TGTGCCAGCAGCTTGGACAGGGTGGGTGGCTACACCTTC.

The V call is TRBV7-8, the J call TRBJ1-5; 9 positions agree with TRBD1. The trim removed 7 bases at V and 5 bases at J, leaving 3 bases unmatched. CDR1 is SGHVS and CDR2 is FQNEAQ in the germline V gene. The CDR3 consists of 13 residues. CDR3 protein: CASTRTGDQPQHF. CDR3 DNA sequence: TGTGCCAGCACCCGGACAGGGGATCAGCCCCAGCATTTT.